This paragraph reports one TCR beta chain. This clonotype has more than one count but fewer than ten. Its antigen is currently not known. The input lacks base qualities; no much larger clone sits a single base away. V loses 7 bases of germline sequence and J loses 6 bases, and the interval between the two ends is 16 bases. Per the germline V gene, MDHEN is the CDR1 and SYDVKM is the CDR2. Including the terminal cysteine and phenylalanine, the CDR3 comprises 14 residues. Only the CDR3 portion is preserved as DNA: 42 bases, with reading frame beginning at the first base. This sample is part of a study of response to subunit inactivated influenza vaccine (dated by TCRdb to the late 2010s). Some background on the complete study: Deep quantitative T cell receptor repertoire profiling was used in the study to track responses to a trivalent subunit inactivated influenza vaccine.

Library method: RT-PCR. The sample was run on an Illumina HiSeq 2500. TCRdb redid the processing of the public reads, applying fastp at Q25 and MiXCR, and retained in-frame beta chains. Every entry covers one CDR3 protein and lists the most common genes and DNA from its rows. The sample table records 450,000 to 550,000 distinct CDR3 sequences; roughly 25% of these occur just once. Approximately 2% of the sample goes to the ten largest clones. Summary of the overall study and its limitations: According to the authors, only a limited number of new T cells may be recruited by each seasonal influenza vaccination.

The sequence links TRBV28 to TRBJ2-1; the D gene assignment is ambiguous. The starting material was CD4+ T cells sorted from PBMCs, obtained 5 days after vaccination. The TCR sequence derives from a man aged 50 to 60 who received an inactivated influenza vaccine. Donor details come from another sample of the same person, matched by shared clones. The nucleotide sequence is TGTGCCAGCACAGTCCCCCAGAAACGCAATGAGCAGTTCTTC. This codes for CASTVPQKRNEQFF.